This T cell receptor (beta chain) originates from a study of Graves' ophthalmopathy and Graves' hyperthyroidism. Ophthalmopathy in the donors was of moderate-to-severe activity, with CAS ≥3, NOSPECS ≥4 and duration under 3 months. The authors amplified TCR beta CDR3 regions, and they did so from RNA transcripts for repertoire sequencing. In the first round, RT-PCR was carried out with HTBI primers, and a multiplex PCR formed the second round. MiXCR, run by TCRdb on the multiplex PCR reads, gives a single entry per CDR3 protein. Among 450,000 or so distinct CDR3 sequences listed, 14% were seen once. This clonotype was observed at least ten times. In germline, CDR1 is SGHTA, CDR2 FQGNSA. The length of the CDR3 is 14 residues. V was pared by 0 bases and J by 5 bases, with 2 bases of the junction left unmatched.

Sequences were obtained from blood. The genes are TRBV7-2 and TRBJ2-7; 9 nucleotides match TRBD1. The TCR sequence derives from a woman in her twenties or thirties with Graves' ophthalmopathy. As DNA, the CDR3 is TGTGCCAGCAGCTTAGCGGGACAGGGCCACGAGCAGTACTTC. Translating it yields CASSLAGQGHEQYF.